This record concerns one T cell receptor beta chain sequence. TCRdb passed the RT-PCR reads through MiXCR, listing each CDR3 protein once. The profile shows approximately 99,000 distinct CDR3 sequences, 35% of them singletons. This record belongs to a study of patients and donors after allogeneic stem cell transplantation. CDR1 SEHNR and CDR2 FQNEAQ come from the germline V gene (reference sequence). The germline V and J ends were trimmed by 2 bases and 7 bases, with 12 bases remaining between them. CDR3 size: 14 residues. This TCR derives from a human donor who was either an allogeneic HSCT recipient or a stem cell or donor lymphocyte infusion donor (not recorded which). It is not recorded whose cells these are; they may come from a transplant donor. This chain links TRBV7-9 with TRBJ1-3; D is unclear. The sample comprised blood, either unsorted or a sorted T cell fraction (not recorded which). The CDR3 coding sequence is TGTGCCAGCAGCTTATCGGATTTGGTGAACACCATATATTTT. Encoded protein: CASSLSDLVNTIYF.